The TCR beta chain described here comes from a study of blood T cell repertoires in COVID-19. Profiled with immunoSEQ multiplex PCR; TCRdb holds only in-frame clones, not every one. The data contain roughly 260,000 clones, around nine tenths of them singletons. The sample comprised peripheral blood. The receptor comes from a middle-aged man who had recovered from COVID-19.

CDR3 region: CASASRGQPTYNEQFF. The CDR3 DNA reads as TGTGCCAGCGCGTCCCGGGGACAGCCTACCTACAATGAGCAGTTCTTC. The genes are TRBV27 and TRBJ2-1; 7 bases agree with TRBD1. The CDR3 runs to 16 residues. Germline assignment: CDR1 MNHEY and CDR2 SMNVEV (reference sequence). V was pared by 8 bases and J by 2 bases, with 12 bases of the junction left unmatched.